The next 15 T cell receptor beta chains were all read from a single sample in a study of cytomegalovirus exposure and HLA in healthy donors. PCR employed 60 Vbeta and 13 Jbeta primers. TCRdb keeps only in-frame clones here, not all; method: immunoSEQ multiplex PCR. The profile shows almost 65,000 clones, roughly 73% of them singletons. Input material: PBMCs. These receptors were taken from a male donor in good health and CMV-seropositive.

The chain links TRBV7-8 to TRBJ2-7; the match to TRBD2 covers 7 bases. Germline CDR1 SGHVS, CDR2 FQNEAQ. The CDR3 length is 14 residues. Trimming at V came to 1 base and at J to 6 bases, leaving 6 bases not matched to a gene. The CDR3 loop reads CASSLVGGGIEQYF. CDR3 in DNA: TGTGCCAGCAGCTTAGTTGGGGGGGGGATCGAGCAGTACTTC. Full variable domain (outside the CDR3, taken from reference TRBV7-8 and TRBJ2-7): GAGVSQSPRYKVAKRGQDVALRCDPISGHVSLFWYQQALGQGPEFLTYFQNEAQLDKSGLPSDRFFAERPEGSVSTLKIQRTQQEDSAVYLCASSLVGGGIEQYFGPGTRLTVT.

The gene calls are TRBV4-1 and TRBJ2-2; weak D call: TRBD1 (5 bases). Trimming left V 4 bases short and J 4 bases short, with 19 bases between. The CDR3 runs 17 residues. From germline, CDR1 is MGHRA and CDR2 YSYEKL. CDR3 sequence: CASSRTLGLWGTGELFF. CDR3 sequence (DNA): TGCGCCAGCAGCCGCACCCTGGGGCTCTGGGGCACCGGGGAGCTGTTTTTT.

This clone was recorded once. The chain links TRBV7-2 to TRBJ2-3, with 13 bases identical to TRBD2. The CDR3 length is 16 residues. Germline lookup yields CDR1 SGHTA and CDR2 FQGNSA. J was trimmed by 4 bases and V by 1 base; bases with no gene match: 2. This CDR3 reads CASSLGTSGGADTQYF. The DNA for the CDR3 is TGTGCCAGCAGCTTAGGGACTAGCGGGGGCGCAGATACGCAGTATTTT.

For the CDR3, the DNA is TGCGCCAGCAGCTTGGAGGGAGGAAACTACGAGCAGTACTTC. Its protein is CASSLEGGNYEQYF. This sequence joins TRBV5-1 and TRBJ2-7; perhaps TRBD2 as D (6 bases). This CDR3 region has 14 residues. Trimming shortened V by 0 bases and J by 3 bases, and 10 bases separated the two germline ends. Germline V lookup: CDR1 SGHRS, CDR2 YFSETQ.

As DNA, the CDR3 is TGTGCCTGGAGTGGACAGGGTAGGGACACCATATATTTT. Translated: CAWSGQGRDTIYF. The genes are TRBV30 and TRBJ1-3, with 7 positions matching TRBD1. The CDR3 is made up of 13 amino acids. V trimming: 1 base; J trimming: 8 bases; junction bases outside the gene matches: 5. Looked up from germline, CDR1 is GTSNPN and CDR2 is SVGIG (reference sequence).

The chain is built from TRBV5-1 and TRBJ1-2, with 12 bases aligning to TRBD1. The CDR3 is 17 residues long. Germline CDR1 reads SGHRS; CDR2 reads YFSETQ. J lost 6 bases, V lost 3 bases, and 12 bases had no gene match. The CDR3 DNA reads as TGCGCCAGCAGCTACTTGGGCGGGACAGGGGGCAGCGATGGCTACACCTTC. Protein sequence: CASSYLGGTGGSDGYTF.

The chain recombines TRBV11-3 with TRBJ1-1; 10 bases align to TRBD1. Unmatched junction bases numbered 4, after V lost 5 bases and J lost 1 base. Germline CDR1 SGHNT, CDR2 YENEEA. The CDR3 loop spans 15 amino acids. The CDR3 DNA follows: TGTGCCAGCAGCGAGAGGACAGGGGGGAACACTGAAGCTTTCTTT. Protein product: CASSERTGGNTEAFF.

The CDR3 is CATSRVSGYNSPLHF. The CDR3 bases are TGTGCCACCAGCAGAGTATCAGGGTATAATTCACCCCTCCACTTT. The chain is built from TRBV15 and TRBJ1-6, with D tentatively TRBD1 (5 bases). The ends were cut back, 1 base at V and 4 bases at J, with 8 bases in the middle. The CDR3 runs 15 residues. CDR1 LNHNV and CDR2 YYDKDF come from the germline V gene (reference sequence).

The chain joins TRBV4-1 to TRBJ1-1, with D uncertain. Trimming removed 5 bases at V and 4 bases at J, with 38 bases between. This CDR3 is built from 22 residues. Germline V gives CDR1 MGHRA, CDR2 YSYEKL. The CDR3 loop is CASSFGLPIAKDGWVLITEAFF. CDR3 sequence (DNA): TGCGCCAGCAGCTTCGGCCTTCCGATCGCCAAAGACGGGTGGGTGTTAATCACTGAAGCTTTCTTT.

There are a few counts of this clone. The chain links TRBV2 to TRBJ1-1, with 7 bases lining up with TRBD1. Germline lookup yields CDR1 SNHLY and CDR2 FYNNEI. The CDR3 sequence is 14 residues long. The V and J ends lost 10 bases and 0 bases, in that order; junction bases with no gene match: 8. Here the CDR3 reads CATSGGLMNTEAFF. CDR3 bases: TGTGCCACCTCAGGGGGACTGATGAACACTGAAGCTTTCTTT.

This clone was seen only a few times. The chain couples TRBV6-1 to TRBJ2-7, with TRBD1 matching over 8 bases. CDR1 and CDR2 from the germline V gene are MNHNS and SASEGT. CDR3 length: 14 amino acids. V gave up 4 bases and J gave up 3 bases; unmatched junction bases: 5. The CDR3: CASSVGQGGYEQYF. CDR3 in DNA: TGTGCCAGCAGTGTTGGACAGGGCGGCTACGAGCAGTACTTC.

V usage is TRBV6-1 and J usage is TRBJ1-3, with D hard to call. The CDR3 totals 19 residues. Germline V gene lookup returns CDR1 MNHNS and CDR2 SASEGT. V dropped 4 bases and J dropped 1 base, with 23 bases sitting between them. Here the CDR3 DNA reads TGTGCCAGCAGTGTCCCCAGGAGGGAAGCCTTCCTATCTGGAAACACCATATATTTT. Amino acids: CASSVPRREAFLSGNTIYF.

CDR3 bases: TGTGCCAGCAGCTCCCGACTAGCGGGGGGTTCCTACGAGCAGTACTTC. Protein: CASSSRLAGGSYEQYF. V is TRBV13 and J is TRBJ2-7; 13 bases match TRBD2. After removal of 4 bases from V and 1 base from J, the junction contained 4 bases not matched to a gene. The CDR3 is made up of 16 amino acids. Germline V gives CDR1 PRHDT, CDR2 FYEKMQ (reference sequence).

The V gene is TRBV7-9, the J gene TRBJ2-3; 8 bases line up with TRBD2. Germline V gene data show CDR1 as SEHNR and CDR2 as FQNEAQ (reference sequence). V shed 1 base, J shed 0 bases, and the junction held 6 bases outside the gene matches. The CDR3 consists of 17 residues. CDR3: CASSLGPSGSSTDTQYF. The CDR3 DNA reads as TGTGCCAGCAGCTTAGGGCCTAGCGGGTCTAGCACAGATACGCAGTATTTT.

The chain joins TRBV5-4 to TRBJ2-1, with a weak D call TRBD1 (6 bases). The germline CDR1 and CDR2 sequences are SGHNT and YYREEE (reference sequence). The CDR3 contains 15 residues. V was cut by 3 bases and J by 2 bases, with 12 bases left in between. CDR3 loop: CASSYPGDTYNEQFF. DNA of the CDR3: TGTGCCAGCAGCTACCCAGGGGATACCTACAATGAGCAGTTCTTC.